These 26 T cell receptor beta chains were sequenced from one sample in a study of response to subunit inactivated influenza vaccine. TCRdb used MiXCR to reprocess the RT-PCR reads, holding one entry per CDR3 protein. The sample has 700,000 to 900,000 distinct CDR3 sequences, 21% seen once. Sequencing was performed on PBMCs from blood, taken 5 to 6 days after vaccination. The origin of the receptors is a man aged 45-60 years who received an inactivated influenza vaccine.

V usage is TRBV12-3 or TRBV12-4 and J usage is TRBJ2-7; possibly TRBD1 for D (5 bases). Trimming removed 6 bases from V and 0 bases from J, with 12 bases in between. The CDR3 extends over 14 amino acids. The CDR3 DNA reads as TGTGCCAGCAGAATATCAGGGTCCTCCTACGAGCAGTACTTC. Translating gives CASRISGSSYEQYF.

This clonotype was recorded a few times. The chain recombines TRBV10-2 with TRBJ2-2; possible D gene TRBD2, 6 bases. The CDR3 loop spans 11 amino acids. V lost 6 bases to trimming and J lost 9 bases, with 8 bases between them. Per the germline V gene, CDR1 is WSHSY and CDR2 is SAAADI. The CDR3 here is CASRGGRELFF. In nucleotides, the CDR3 is TGCGCCAGCAGGGGCGGGAGGGAGCTGTTTTTT.

V is TRBV10-3 and J is TRBJ1-4; D is possibly TRBD1 (6 bases). The CDR3 extends over 13 amino acids. V lost 5 bases to trimming and J lost 8 bases, with 12 bases between them. CDR1 ENHRY and CDR2 SYGVKD come from the germline V gene. As DNA, the CDR3 is TGTGCCATCAGTCAGACAGGAAACGAAAAACTGTTTTTT. It is translated as CAISQTGNEKLFF.

This clonotype occurred a few times. V is TRBV12-3 or TRBV12-4 and J is TRBJ2-7; no firm D call. The CDR3 sequence is 11 residues long. The V end lost 4 bases, the J end lost 6 bases, and 7 bases lay between the germline ends. As DNA, the CDR3 is TGTGCCAGCAGTTACAATAGCGAGCAGTACTTC. Amino acid sequence: CASSYNSEQYF.

The chain combines TRBV2 with TRBJ2-7, with 8 bases that match TRBD2. V trimming: 5 bases; J trimming: 6 bases; junction bases outside the gene matches: 9. This CDR3 has 14 residues. Germline-derived CDR1 and CDR2 are SNHLY and FYNNEI. The CDR3 sequence: CASSYGRAGAEQYF. The CDR3 DNA is TGTGCCAGCAGTTACGGGAGGGCCGGAGCCGAGCAGTACTTC.

V gene TRBV4-3 combines with J gene TRBJ1-1; a weak D match, TRBD1 (6 bases). Deletions cut 0 bases from V and 0 bases from J, with 11 bases between. This CDR3 has 16 residues. Germline CDR1 reads LGHNA; CDR2 reads YSLEER. The CDR3 DNA reads as TGCGCCAGCAGCCAAGATGGGACACTCATGAACACTGAAGCTTTCTTT. Its protein is CASSQDGTLMNTEAFF.

The CDR3: CTTGGARADTQYF. CDR3 bases: TGCACCACTGGGGGGGCGAGGGCAGATACGCAGTATTTT. This chain joins TRBV20-1 and TRBJ2-3; D might be TRBD2 (7 bases). This CDR3 region has 13 residues. Per the germline V gene, CDR1 is DFQATT and CDR2 is SNEGSKA (reference sequence).

This clonotype was counted a few times. The chain carries TRBV7-9 and TRBJ2-3, with 10 bases that match TRBD2. The V segment lost 5 bases and the J segment 4 bases; nucleotides outside the gene matches: 9. The CDR3 covers 16 residues. Germline V CDR1 and CDR2: SEHNR, FQNEAQ (reference sequence). The DNA of the CDR3 is TGTGCCAGCAGCCCTTGGCAGACTAGCGGGCCAGATACGCAGTATTTT. Encoded protein: CASSPWQTSGPDTQYF.

This clonotype was seen a handful of times. The chain joins TRBV10-3 to TRBJ1-1; 7 bases are shared with TRBD1. CDR3 length: 13 residues. Germline CDR1 reads ENHRY; CDR2 reads SYGVKD. With V trimmed by 7 bases and J by 1 base, 3 bases remained unmatched. CDR3 sequence (DNA): TGTGCCATCAAAGGGGACAGGAACACTGAAGCTTTCTTT. Protein sequence: CAIKGDRNTEAFF.

The CDR3 is CAWDSGQSETQYF. The CDR3, as DNA: TGTGCCTGGGACTCGGGACAGAGCGAGACCCAGTACTTC. The V and J genes are TRBV30 and TRBJ2-5, with 7 bases identical to TRBD1. Germline trimming cut 5 bases from V and 5 bases from J; bases unmatched to any gene: 8. The CDR3 is 13 amino acids. The germline CDR1 and CDR2 sequences are GTSNPN and SVGIG (reference sequence).

This chain links TRBV2 with TRBJ1-1, with D uncertain. From germline, CDR1 is SNHLY and CDR2 FYNNEI. The CDR3 consists of 12 residues. V was clipped by 4 bases and J by 4 bases, with 7 bases between them. The CDR3 sequence: CASSVQSTEAFF. Here the CDR3 DNA reads TGTGCCAGCAGTGTACAATCCACTGAAGCTTTCTTT. The full variable domain, in which reference TRBV2 and TRBJ1-1 provide the parts outside the CDR3, is EPEVTQTPSHQVTQMGQEVILRCVPISNHLYFYWYRQILGQKVEFLVSFYNNEISEKSEIFDDQFSVERPDGSNFTLKIRSTKLEDSAMYFCASSVQSTEAFFGQGTRLTVV.

The chain recombines TRBV10-3 with TRBJ2-1, with D hard to call. V was trimmed by 8 bases and J by 7 bases, leaving 12 bases between them. The CDR3 length is 12 residues. CDR1 ENHRY and CDR2 SYGVKD come from the germline V gene. The CDR3 here is CAILTPMNEQFF. CDR3 DNA sequence: TGTGCCATCCTGACTCCGATGAATGAGCAGTTCTTC.

The chain has TRBV11-2 and TRBJ1-2; D not certain. This CDR3 is built from 16 residues. CDR1 is SGHAT and CDR2 is FQNNGV in the germline V gene. With 6 bases removed from V and 0 bases from J, the gap between germline ends came to 17 bases. CDR3 sequence (DNA): TGTGCCAGCAGTCCGCTGAATAAACCAGCTAACTATGGCTACACCTTC. Translating it yields CASSPLNKPANYGYTF.

The chain uses TRBV7-4 and TRBJ2-3; the match to TRBD2 covers 7 bases. The V and J ends lost 4 bases and 2 bases, in that order; junction bases with no gene match: 18. The CDR3 spans 19 residues. Germline CDR1 reads SGHVT; CDR2 reads SQSDAQ. The CDR3 sequence: CASSSYGTTSEKYTDTQYF. Here the CDR3 DNA reads TGTGCCAGCAGCTCCTACGGGACTACCTCCGAAAAATACACAGATACGCAGTATTTT. Using reference TRBV7-4 and TRBJ2-3 for the parts outside the CDR3, the full variable domain is GAGVSQSPRYKVAKRGRDVALRCDSISGHVTLYWYRQTLGQGSEVLTYSQSDAQRDKSGRPSGRFSAERPERSVSTLKIQRTEQGDSAVYLCASSSYGTTSEKYTDTQYFGPGTRLTVL.

The table lists this clonotype with a few counts. The rearrangement uses TRBV9 and TRBJ2-1, with 11 bases that match TRBD2. Trimming took 2 bases from V and 5 from J; bases not matched to a gene: 3. Per the germline V gene, CDR1 is SGDLS and CDR2 is YYNGEE. This CDR3 is 15 amino acids long. The CDR3 DNA sequence: TGTGCCAGCAGCGTTAGCGGGAGGGGGGACAATGAGCAGTTCTTC. Amino acid sequence: CASSVSGRGDNEQFF.

The CDR3: CASSGRELGGYTF. The CDR3 region has the DNA TGTGCCAGCAGTGGCAGGGAATTAGGGGGCTACACCTTC. The chain combines TRBV25-1 with TRBJ1-2; possibly TRBD1 for D (5 bases). CDR3 length: 13 residues. From germline, CDR1 is MGHDK and CDR2 SYGVNS. V was pared by 4 bases and J by 8 bases, with 14 bases between.

This rearrangement joins TRBV7-9 to TRBJ2-3; D may be TRBD1 (5 bases). Between the trimmed V and J ends, which lost 4 bases and 2 bases, there was a span of 7 bases. The germline CDR1 and CDR2 sequences are SEHNR and FQNEAQ (reference sequence). CDR3 size: 13 residues. CDR3 sequence: CASSSGITDTQYF. The CDR3 coding sequence is TGTGCCAGCAGCTCAGGGATCACAGATACGCAGTATTTT.

This clonotype has just a few counts. V gene TRBV5-6 combines with J gene TRBJ2-3; 8 bases line up with TRBD1. The CDR3 runs to 16 residues. Per the germline V gene, CDR1 is SGHDT and CDR2 is YYEEEE. The ends lost 0 bases at V and 2 bases at J; junction bases unmatched: 5. CDR3 bases: TGTGCCAGCAGCTTGGGACAGGGGTTTTACACAGATACGCAGTATTTT. Its translation: CASSLGQGFYTDTQYF.

This clonotype was counted a few times. V gene TRBV20-1 combines with J gene TRBJ2-1, with D hard to call. V lost 3 bases and J lost 5, with 5 bases in between. The germline gives CDR1 DFQATT, CDR2 SNEGSKA (reference sequence). CDR3 length: 11 residues. CDR3: CSARSHNEQFF. As DNA, the CDR3 is TGCAGTGCTAGGAGTCACAATGAGCAGTTCTTC.

This clonotype occurred a few times. The rearrangement uses TRBV7-2 and TRBJ1-4; D possibly corresponds to TRBD1 (5 bases). Germline CDR1 is SGHTA and CDR2 is FQGNSA. The V and J ends lost 5 bases and 1 base respectively, with 14 bases between them. The length of the CDR3 is 16 residues. CDR3 sequence reads: CASSKDRALTNEKLFF. The CDR3 DNA is TGTGCCAGCAGCAAAGACAGAGCTCTAACTAATGAAAAACTGTTTTTT.

The rearrangement links TRBV24-1 to TRBJ2-6; no firm D call. The CDR3 has 19 residues. Germline assignment: CDR1 KGHDR and CDR2 SFDVKD. V lost 7 bases and J 0 bases, leaving 21 bases between the germline ends. CDR3 protein: CATSSTNQDSGSGANVLTF. The CDR3 DNA is TGTGCCACCAGCTCTACAAACCAGGATTCTGGCTCTGGGGCCAACGTCCTGACTTTC.

This clonotype has more than one count but fewer than ten. The CDR3 DNA sequence: TGTGCCAGCAGCCCTTCGACAGGGGGCCCTGAAGCTTTCTTT. Protein sequence: CASSPSTGGPEAFF. The chain employs TRBV12-3 or TRBV12-4 and TRBJ1-1; TRBD1 matches 10 bases. This CDR3 region has 14 residues. V was clipped by 6 bases and J by 6 bases; unmatched bases: 7.

This clonotype was counted a few times. The V and J genes are TRBV20-1 and TRBJ2-1; 9 nucleotides align to TRBD2. Trimming took 6 bases from V and 6 from J; bases not matched to a gene: 12. This CDR3 has 15 amino acids. Germline CDR1 and CDR2: DFQATT and SNEGSKA (reference sequence). CDR3: CSAIPGLAGTNEQFF. As DNA, the CDR3 is TGCAGTGCAATTCCGGGACTAGCCGGTACCAATGAGCAGTTCTTC.

This sequence joins TRBV6-5 and TRBJ1-5, with D uncertain. Germline CDR1 is MNHEY and CDR2 is SVGAGI. V lost 0 bases and J 0 bases, leaving 12 bases between the germline ends. The CDR3 has 17 residues. The CDR3 sequence: CASSYSGSPDSNQPQHF. The CDR3 DNA sequence: TGTGCCAGCAGTTACTCAGGGTCCCCTGATAGCAATCAGCCCCAGCATTTT.

The table lists this clonotype with many counts. The chain recombines TRBV6-5 with TRBJ2-7, with 9 bases aligning to TRBD1. The germline gives CDR1 MNHEY, CDR2 SVGAGI. With V trimmed by 2 bases and J by 1 base, 3 bases remained unmatched. CDR3 length: 15 amino acids. The CDR3 bases are TGTGCCAGCAGTTACACGGGACAGGGATCCTACGAGCAGTACTTC. Translating gives CASSYTGQGSYEQYF.

This clonotype was detected a few times. This rearrangement joins TRBV7-6 to TRBJ2-5, with 7 bases that match TRBD1. Germline V gene lookup returns CDR1 SGHVS and CDR2 FNYEAQ. The CDR3 totals 12 residues. The junction had 2 bases not matched to a gene; V was cut back by 7 bases and J by 3 bases. CDR3 residues: CASTGTEETQYF. In DNA, the CDR3 is TGTGCCAGCACAGGGACAGAAGAGACCCAGTACTTC.